Listed below are T cell receptor beta chains from one sample, sequenced in a study of regulatory T cells in long-lasting Graves disease. TCRdb passed the multiplex PCR reads through MiXCR, listing each CDR3 protein once. The sample lists 700,000 or so distinct CDR3 sequences, roughly 30% occurring once. The sample consisted of peripheral blood mononuclear cells (PBMCs), taken when the disease was refractory, from a patient treated with antithyroid drugs. The receptors come from a female donor with Graves disease. CDR3s include the opening cysteine and the closing phenylalanine or tryptophan. D genes are given only for firm matches. Part of the rows lack a size; the others show once, few, many or a class for expanded clones.

v_call	j_call	d_call	clone_size	cdr3_aa	cdr3_nt
TRBV7-3	TRBJ2-7	-	once	CASSLGPETSYEQYF	TGCGCCAGCAGCCTCGGGCCCGAGACATCCTACGAGCAGTACTTC
TRBV12-3/TRBV12-4	TRBJ1-5	-	many	CASSSPYTNQPQHF	TGTGCCAGCAGTTCCCCATACACGAATCAGCCCCAGCATTTT
TRBV7-2	TRBJ2-7	-	once	CASSLRDKKGTEQYF	TGTGCCAGCAGCTTACGGGACAAAAAGGGCACCGAGCAGTACTTC
TRBV12-3/TRBV12-4	TRBJ1-2	-	many	CASSPMISRPNYGYTF	TGTGCCAGCAGTCCCATGATTAGTAGGCCTAACTATGGCTACACCTTC
TRBV29-1	TRBJ1-1	-	few	CSVEDISGRWGGITAEAFF	TGCAGCGTTGAAGATATTTCAGGAAGGTGGGGAGGGATCACTGCTGAAGCTTTCTTT
TRBV20-1	TRBJ1-1	TRBD1	-	CSASPPRQGPLNTEAFF	TGCAGTGCTAGCCCACCCAGACAGGGACCACTGAACACTGAAGCTTTCTTT
TRBV3-1	TRBJ1-5	-	few	CASSQVSGVVQPQHF	TGTGCCAGCAGCCAAGTAAGCGGAGTTGTTCAGCCCCAGCATTTT
TRBV29-1	TRBJ1-5	-	-	CSVRAGSNQPQHF	TGCAGCGTCAGGGCAGGTTCCAATCAGCCCCAGCATTTT
TRBV10-3	TRBJ1-6	-	many	CAIRVDFDSPLHF	TGTGCCATCAGAGTCGATTTTGATTCACCCCTCCACTTT
TRBV5-1	TRBJ1-1	-	few	CASSLYGPNTEAFF	TGCGCCAGCAGCTTGTACGGCCCGAACACTGAAGCTTTCTTT
TRBV20-1	TRBJ1-5	TRBD1	many	CSARDPGQGIQPQHF	TGCAGTGCTAGAGATCCGGGACAGGGGATTCAGCCCCAGCATTTT
TRBV10-3	TRBJ1-2	-	-	CAISPTLGGDGYTF	TGTGCCATCAGTCCCACCCTGGGGGGTGATGGCTACACCTTC